This is a list of T cell receptor beta chains from one sample in a study of Graves' ophthalmopathy and Graves' hyperthyroidism. In TCRdb, the multiplex PCR reads were re-called with MiXCR into one record per CDR3 protein. This sample has around 470,000 distinct CDR3 sequences; over 13% occur once, and the top ten carry approximately 9.8%. Sequenced: blood. These receptors were obtained from a woman aged 25 to 45 with Graves' ophthalmopathy. The CDR3 runs from the conserved cysteine through the conserved F or W. The order of the fields is V gene, D gene, CDR3 protein. A D gene is named only where the DNA matches it firmly.

>TRBV7-3|TRBD1
CASAPGQGWEQYF
>TRBV14|-
CASSQVQTGELFF
>TRBV6-1|-
CASSVHENTGELFF
>TRBV7-6|TRBD1
CASSMGQFHEQYF
>TRBV20-1|-
CSVRDSNQPQHF
>TRBV3-1|-
CASSHLQSGLPNTEAFF
>TRBV6-1|-
CASLAGRQNSPLHF
>TRBV11-2|-
CASSLVAVNTEAFF
>TRBV28|-
CASSLWETQNTEAFF
>TRBV11-1|TRBD1
CASSDDHRGSNQPQHF
>TRBV6-1|-
CASSERQAYAPQHF
>TRBV12-3/TRBV12-4|TRBD1
CASSLGQGMRAFF
>TRBV30|TRBD2
CAWQLGAGAYEQYF
>TRBV7-9|TRBD1
CASSLSTGLSYDQYF
>TRBV30|-
CAYTSGSRGYTF
>TRBV28|TRBD1
CASSPQDRGHQPQHF
>TRBV28|-
CASRPDGVNTEAFF
>TRBV7-8|TRBD2
CASSWAEGLAGSEETQYF
>TRBV18|-
CASSLTDGKYEQYF
>TRBV30|-
CAWRGAGTQYF
>TRBV6-2/TRBV6-3|-
CASSVPLDEQYF
>TRBV15|TRBD2
CATSRDRTSGEQYF
>TRBV19|-
CASSPRWQARGTGELFF
>TRBV6-5|TRBD2
CASTSGGAGETQYF
>TRBV5-1|-
CASIRRGEHSNQPQHF
>TRBV20-1|-
CSAATNPRDQPQHF
>TRBV7-9|TRBD1
CAIVGQAPNYGYTF
>TRBV6-5|-
CASSYSNVGSYEQYF
>TRBV27|-
CASSILEGAYEQYF
>TRBV5-1|-
CASSLDSSAYEQYF
>TRBV4-1|-
CASSQVGGNTEAFF
>TRBV6-2/TRBV6-3|-
CASSYSVTRATGELFF
>TRBV6-1|-
CASSPTLLRELFF
>TRBV19|TRBD1
CASSPDRGKNIKYF
>TRBV19|-
CASKSEGAEAFF
>TRBV28|-
CASSPFSKVLHF
>TRBV12-3/TRBV12-4|-
CASTSTGNTEAFF
>TRBV11-2|TRBD2
CASSFGTSGRGEQYF
>TRBV27|-
CASSSTTGQEKLFF
>TRBV5-6|TRBD1
CASSLRQGYSYEQYF
>TRBV19|-
CASSTGPPSNQPQHF
>TRBV15|-
CATSNGESLQRSGGYTF
>TRBV30|-
CAWSGLGKGDRDSPLHF
>TRBV4-1|-
CASSHRGGGPTGELFF
>TRBV28|-
CASSLSLNYEQYF
>TRBV11-2|TRBD1
CASSLDRGRAETQYF
>TRBV2|TRBD1
CAISYRGDYEQYF
>TRBV24-1|-
CATSDSLGQVNTGELFF
>TRBV6-5|TRBD1
CASSLGGGQFLF
>TRBV30|-
CAWSWGGNQPQHF
>TRBV28|-
CASSLVGYNQPQHF
>TRBV19|-
CASSIDSGQPQHF
>TRBV27|TRBD1
CASREPGTGGVWTEAFF
>TRBV5-1|TRBD1
CASSRGTGQMNTEAFF